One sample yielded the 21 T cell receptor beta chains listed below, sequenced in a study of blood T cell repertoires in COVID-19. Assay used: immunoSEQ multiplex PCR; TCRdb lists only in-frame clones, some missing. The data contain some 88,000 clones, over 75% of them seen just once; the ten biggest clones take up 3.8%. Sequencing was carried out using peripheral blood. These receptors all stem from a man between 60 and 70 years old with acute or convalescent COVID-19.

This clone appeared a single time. CDR3 DNA: TGTGCCAGTAGTTTCCGGACTAGCGACTACAATGAGCAGTTCTTC. As protein: CASSFRTSDYNEQFF. V gene TRBV19 combines with J gene TRBJ2-1; TRBD2 agrees at 9 bases. Germline trimming cut 5 bases from V and 3 bases from J; bases unmatched to any gene: 5. The CDR3 runs 15 residues. The germline V gene encodes CDR1 LNHDA and CDR2 SQIVND (reference sequence).

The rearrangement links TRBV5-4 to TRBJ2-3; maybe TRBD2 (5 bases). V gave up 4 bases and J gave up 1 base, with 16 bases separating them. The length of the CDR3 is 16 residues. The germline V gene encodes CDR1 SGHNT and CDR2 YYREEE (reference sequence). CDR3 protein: CASSPSYQVRTDTQYF. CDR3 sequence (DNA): TGTGCCAGCAGCCCTAGCTACCAAGTCCGCACAGATACGCAGTATTTT.

CDR3 amino acids: CASSEFWTGGFYEQYF. In DNA form, the CDR3 reads TGTGCCAGCAGTGAATTTTGGACAGGGGGGTTCTACGAGCAGTACTTC. The V gene is TRBV6-1, the J gene TRBJ2-7, with 10 bases identical to TRBD1. The junction had 7 bases not matched to a gene; V was cut back by 2 bases and J by 3 bases. The length of the CDR3 is 16 residues. CDR1 is MNHNS and CDR2 is SASEGT in the germline V gene.

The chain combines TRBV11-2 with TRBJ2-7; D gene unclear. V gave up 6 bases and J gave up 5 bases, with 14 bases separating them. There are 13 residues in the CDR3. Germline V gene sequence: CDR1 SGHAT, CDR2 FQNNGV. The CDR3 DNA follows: TGTGCCAGCAGGGCTGGGCTAATGAACGAGCAGTACTTC. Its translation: CASRAGLMNEQYF.

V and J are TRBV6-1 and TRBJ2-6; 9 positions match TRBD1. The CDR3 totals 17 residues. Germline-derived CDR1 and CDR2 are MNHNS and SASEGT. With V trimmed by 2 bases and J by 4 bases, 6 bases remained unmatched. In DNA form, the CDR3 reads TGTGCCAGCAGTGAAACAGGGGGCTTATCCGGGGCCAACGTCCTGACTTTC. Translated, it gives CASSETGGLSGANVLTF.

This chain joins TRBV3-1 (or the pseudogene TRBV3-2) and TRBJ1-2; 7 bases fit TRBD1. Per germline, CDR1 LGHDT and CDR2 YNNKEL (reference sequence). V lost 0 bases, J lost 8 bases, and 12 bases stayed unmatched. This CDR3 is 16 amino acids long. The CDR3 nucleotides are TGTGCCAGCAGCCAAGATCCTTCAGAGCTCAGGGGGGGCTACACCTTC. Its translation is CASSQDPSELRGGYTF.

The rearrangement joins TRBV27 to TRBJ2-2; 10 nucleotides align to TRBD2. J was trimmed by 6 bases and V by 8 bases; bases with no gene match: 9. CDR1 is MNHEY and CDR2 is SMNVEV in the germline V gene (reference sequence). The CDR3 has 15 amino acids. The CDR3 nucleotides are TGTGCCAGCGGACCGGGACTAGCGCTCCCCGGGGAGCTGTTTTTT. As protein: CASGPGLALPGELFF.

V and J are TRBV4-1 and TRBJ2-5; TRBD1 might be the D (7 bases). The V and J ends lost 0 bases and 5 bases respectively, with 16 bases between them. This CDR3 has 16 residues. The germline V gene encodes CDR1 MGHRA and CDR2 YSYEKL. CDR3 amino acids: CASSQDRGRRVETQYF. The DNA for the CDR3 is TGCGCCAGCAGCCAAGATAGGGGGCGGAGGGTCGAGACCCAGTACTTC.

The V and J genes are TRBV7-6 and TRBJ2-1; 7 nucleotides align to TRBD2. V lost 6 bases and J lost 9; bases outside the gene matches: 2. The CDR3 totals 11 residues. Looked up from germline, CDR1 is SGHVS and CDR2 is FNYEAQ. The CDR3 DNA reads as TGTGCCAGCAGGTCTAGCGGTGAGCAGTTCTTC. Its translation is CASRSSGEQFF. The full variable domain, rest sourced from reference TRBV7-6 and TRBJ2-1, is GAGVSQSPRYKVTKRGQDVALRCDPISGHVSLYWYRQALGQGPEFLTYFNYEAQQDKSGLPNDRFSAERPEGSISTLTIQRTEQRDSAMYRCASRSSGEQFFGPGTRLTVL.

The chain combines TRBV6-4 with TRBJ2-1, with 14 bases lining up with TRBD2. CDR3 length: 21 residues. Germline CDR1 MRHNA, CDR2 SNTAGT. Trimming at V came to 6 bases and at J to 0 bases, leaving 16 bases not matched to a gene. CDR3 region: CASRDRGRVGLAGVSYNEQFF. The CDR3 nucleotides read TGTGCCAGCAGGGACAGGGGGCGCGTGGGACTAGCGGGAGTCTCCTACAATGAGCAGTTCTTC.

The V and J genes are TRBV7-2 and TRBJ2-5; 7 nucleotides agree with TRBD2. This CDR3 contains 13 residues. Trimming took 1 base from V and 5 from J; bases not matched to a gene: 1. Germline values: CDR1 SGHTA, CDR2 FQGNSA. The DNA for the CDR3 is TGTGCCAGCAGCTTAGAGGGAGGGGAGACCCAGTACTTC. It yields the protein CASSLEGGETQYF.

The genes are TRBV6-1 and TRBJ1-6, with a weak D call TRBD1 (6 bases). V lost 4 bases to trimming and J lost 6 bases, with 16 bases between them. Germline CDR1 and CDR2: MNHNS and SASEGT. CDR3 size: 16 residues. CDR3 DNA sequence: TGTGCCAGCAGTGCGACAGGCCTTGGTATTAATTCACCCCTCCACTTT. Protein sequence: CASSATGLGINSPLHF.

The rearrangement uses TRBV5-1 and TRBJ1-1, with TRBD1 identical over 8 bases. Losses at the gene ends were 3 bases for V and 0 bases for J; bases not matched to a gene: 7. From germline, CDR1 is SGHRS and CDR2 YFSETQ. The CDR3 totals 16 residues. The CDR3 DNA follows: TGCGCCAGCAGCTATATAGGACAGGGACTGAACACTGAAGCTTTCTTT. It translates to CASSYIGQGLNTEAFF.

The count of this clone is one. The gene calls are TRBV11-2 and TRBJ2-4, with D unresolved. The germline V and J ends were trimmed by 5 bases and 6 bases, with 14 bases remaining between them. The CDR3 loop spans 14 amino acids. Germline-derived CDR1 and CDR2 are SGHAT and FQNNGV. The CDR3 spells CASSLSRHLNIQYF. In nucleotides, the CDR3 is TGTGCCAGCAGCCTATCACGACATCTAAACATTCAGTACTTC.

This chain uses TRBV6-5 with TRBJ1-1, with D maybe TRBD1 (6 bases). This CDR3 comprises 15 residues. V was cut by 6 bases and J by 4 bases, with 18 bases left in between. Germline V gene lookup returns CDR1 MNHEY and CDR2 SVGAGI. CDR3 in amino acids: CASSLRTDGVTEAFF. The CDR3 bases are TGTGCCAGCAGCCTTCGGACAGACGGGGTCACTGAAGCTTTCTTT.

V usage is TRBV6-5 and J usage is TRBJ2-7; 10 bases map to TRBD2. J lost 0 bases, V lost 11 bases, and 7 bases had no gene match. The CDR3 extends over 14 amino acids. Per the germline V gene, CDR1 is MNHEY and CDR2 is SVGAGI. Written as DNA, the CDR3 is TGTGCCGTCAGAGCTAGCGGGAGCTCCTACGAGCAGTACTTC. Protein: CAVRASGSSYEQYF.

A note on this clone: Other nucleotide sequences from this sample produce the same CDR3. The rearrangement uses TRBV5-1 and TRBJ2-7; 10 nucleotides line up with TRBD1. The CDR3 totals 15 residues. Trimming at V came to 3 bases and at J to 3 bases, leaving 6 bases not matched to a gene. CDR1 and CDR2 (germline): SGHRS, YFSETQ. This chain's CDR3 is CASSSTGTGVYEQYF. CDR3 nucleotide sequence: TGCGCCAGCAGCTCGACCGGGACAGGGGTCTACGAGCAGTACTTC.

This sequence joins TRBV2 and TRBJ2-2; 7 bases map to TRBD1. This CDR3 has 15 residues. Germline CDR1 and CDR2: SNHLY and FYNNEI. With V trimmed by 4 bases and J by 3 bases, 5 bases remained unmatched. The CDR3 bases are TGTGCCAGCAGTGCAGACAGGGCCCACACCGGGGAGCTGTTTTTT. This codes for CASSADRAHTGELFF. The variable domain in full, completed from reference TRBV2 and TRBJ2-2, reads EPEVTQTPSHQVTQMGQEVILRCVPISNHLYFYWYRQILGQKVEFLVSFYNNEISEKSEIFDDQFSVERPDGSNFTLKIRSTKLEDSAMYFCASSADRAHTGELFFGEGSRLTVL.

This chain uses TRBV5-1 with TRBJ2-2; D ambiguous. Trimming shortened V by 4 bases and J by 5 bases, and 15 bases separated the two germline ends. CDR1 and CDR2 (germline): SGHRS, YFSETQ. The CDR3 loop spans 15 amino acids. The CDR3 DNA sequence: TGCGCCAGCAGCAGTGTCGGGTACGGAACCGGGGAGCTGTTTTTT. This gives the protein CASSSVGYGTGELFF.

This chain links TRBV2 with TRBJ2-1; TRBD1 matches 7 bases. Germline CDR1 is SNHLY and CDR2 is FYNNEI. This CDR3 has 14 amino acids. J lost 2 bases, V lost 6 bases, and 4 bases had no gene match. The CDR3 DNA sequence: TGTGCCAGCAGGGGGCAGGGGGCCTACAATGAGCAGTTCTTC. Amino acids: CASRGQGAYNEQFF.

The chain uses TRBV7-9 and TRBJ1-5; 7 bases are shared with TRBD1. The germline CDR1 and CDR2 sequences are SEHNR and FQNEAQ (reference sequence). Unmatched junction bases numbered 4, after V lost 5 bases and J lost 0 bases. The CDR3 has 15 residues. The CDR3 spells CASSLGQVSNQPQHF. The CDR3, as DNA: TGTGCCAGCAGCCTCGGACAGGTTAGCAATCAGCCCCAGCATTTT.